A selection of T cell receptor beta chains follows, all from one sample in a study of blood T cell repertoires in COVID-19. Clones were read by immunoSEQ multiplex PCR, and TCRdb kept only the in-frame ones, dropping some. The profile shows roughly 91,000 clones, roughly 84% of them singletons. Sequences were obtained from peripheral blood. Receptors were obtained from a man between 65 and 85 years old with active or convalescent COVID-19. The conserved cysteine and the conserved F or W are not part of the CDR3 here. D genes are given only for firm matches.

v_gene	j_gene	d_gene	CDR3aa
TRBV28	TRBJ1-2	NA	ASRGTIYGYT
TRBV13	TRBJ1-4	NA	ASSFFQGLNWDATNEKLF
TRBV5-4	TRBJ1-2	NA	ASSSTENYGYT
TRBV18	TRBJ2-7	TRBD2	ASSPGTSGNYEQY
TRBV6-5	TRBJ2-7	TRBD1	ASSSGQVSYEQY
TRBV7-3	TRBJ1-1	TRBD1	ASSPDRDNTEAF
TRBV6-2/TRBV6-3	TRBJ1-5	NA	ASSYSPGEGGNQPQH
TRBV7-9	TRBJ1-2	NA	ASSPPTNYGYT
TRBV28	TRBJ2-2	TRBD1	ASGWTGGTGELF
TRBV7-2	TRBJ2-1	TRBD2	ASSLSGLASNEQF
TRBV7-2	TRBJ2-5	TRBD1	ASSYQGAGETQY
TRBV6-7	TRBJ1-5	NA	ASSYWATGGAGNQPQH
TRBV6-5	TRBJ2-2	NA	ASSQSMGAGELF
TRBV7-9	TRBJ2-3	TRBD2	ASSLTSGGAGTDTQY
TRBV30	TRBJ1-5	TRBD1	AWSSPGTDNQPQH
TRBV18	TRBJ2-7	NA	ASSPGRGTPYEQY
TRBV27	TRBJ1-5	NA	ASSYRGNQPQH
TRBV7-7	TRBJ2-1	NA	ASSSSGGTATEQF
TRBV6-5	TRBJ2-2	TRBD1	ASRVGQGASGELF
TRBV5-1	TRBJ2-1	TRBD1	ASSLGGDRVHEQF
TRBV28	TRBJ1-4	NA	ASSLRVATNEKLF
TRBV3-1/TRBV3-2	TRBJ1-4	NA	ASSQGGPRLF
TRBV2	TRBJ2-1	TRBD2	ASSRGGTRGYNEQF
TRBV5-8	TRBJ2-3	NA	ASSLGTSTDTQY
TRBV12-3/TRBV12-4	TRBJ1-3	TRBD1	ATGTGAGNTIY
TRBV18	TRBJ2-3	TRBD2	ASSPGASGTDTQY